Listed below are T cell receptor beta chains from one sample, sequenced in a study of T cell responses to AZD1222 COVID-19 vaccine. Sequencing was performed with immunoSEQ multiplex PCR; in TCRdb, only in-frame clones are kept and a portion is missing. The sample has about 150,000 clones; 86% are singletons. The sample in question was peripheral blood, obtained on day 0 of MenACWY control vaccination. The receptors were gathered from an adult in good health. The CDR3 runs from the conserved cysteine through the conserved F or W. A D gene is named only where the DNA matches it firmly. Only some rows state a clone size, as once, few, many or a class for expanded clones.

abundance: NA
d_gene: NA
j_gene: TRBJ1-6
v_gene: TRBV7-9
CDR3aa: CASSYGKNSPLHF
CDR3nt: TGTGCCAGCAGCTACGGAAAGAATTCACCCCTCCACTTT

abundance: NA
d_gene: TRBD1
j_gene: TRBJ2-2
v_gene: TRBV19
CDR3aa: CASSILWTGHTGELFF
CDR3nt: TGTGCCAGTAGTATCCTCTGGACAGGGCACACCGGGGAGCTGTTTTTT

abundance: NA
d_gene: TRBD2
j_gene: TRBJ2-7
v_gene: TRBV7-2
CDR3aa: CASSLVAGTIYEQYF
CDR3nt: TGTGCCAGCAGCTTAGTAGCGGGAACGATCTACGAGCAGTACTTC

abundance: NA
d_gene: NA
j_gene: TRBJ1-6
v_gene: TRBV27
CDR3aa: CASSPQTLALEPLHF
CDR3nt: TGTGCCAGCAGTCCACAGACTCTAGCTCTTGAACCCCTCCACTTT

abundance: NA
d_gene: NA
j_gene: TRBJ2-1
v_gene: TRBV12-2
CDR3aa: CASRARSGTSGVKEQFF
CDR3nt: TGTGCAAGTCGCGCCCGCTCCGGGACTAGCGGGGTCAAGGAGCAGTTCTTC

abundance: NA
d_gene: TRBD1
j_gene: TRBJ1-2
v_gene: TRBV5-4
CDR3aa: CASSLGGTGVGYTF
CDR3nt: TGTGCCAGCAGCTTGGGGGGGACAGGGGTTGGCTACACCTTC

abundance: NA
d_gene: NA
j_gene: TRBJ1-2
v_gene: TRBV19
CDR3aa: CASSNYDRTMNYGYTF
CDR3nt: TGTGCCAGTAGTAATTATGACAGGACGATGAACTATGGCTACACCTTC

abundance: NA
d_gene: TRBD2
j_gene: TRBJ2-1
v_gene: TRBV20-1
CDR3aa: CSASSASGSSYNEQFF
CDR3nt: TGCAGTGCTAGTTCGGCTAGCGGGAGCTCCTACAATGAGCAGTTCTTC

abundance: NA
d_gene: TRBD1
j_gene: TRBJ2-2
v_gene: TRBV10-2
CDR3aa: CASGQGYTGELFF
CDR3nt: TGCGCCAGTGGACAGGGATACACCGGGGAGCTGTTTTTT

abundance: NA
d_gene: NA
j_gene: TRBJ2-5
v_gene: TRBV28
CDR3aa: CASTARHEYYSRETQYF
CDR3nt: TGTGCCAGCACGGCACGCCATGAGTACTATTCGAGAGAGACCCAGTACTTC

abundance: NA
d_gene: NA
j_gene: TRBJ2-5
v_gene: TRBV18
CDR3aa: CASSPPGGETQYF
CDR3nt: TGTGCCAGCTCACCACCTGGAGGAGAGACCCAGTACTTC

abundance: once
d_gene: TRBD2
j_gene: TRBJ2-3
v_gene: TRBV11-3
CDR3aa: CASSFRTSGGPDTQYF
CDR3nt: TGTGCCAGCAGCTTTAGGACTAGCGGGGGCCCAGATACGCAGTATTTT

abundance: NA
d_gene: NA
j_gene: TRBJ2-7
v_gene: TRBV2
CDR3aa: CASRLTGEHNEQYF
CDR3nt: TGTGCCAGCAGGTTGACAGGCGAGCACAACGAGCAGTACTTC

abundance: NA
d_gene: TRBD1
j_gene: TRBJ1-5
v_gene: TRBV24-1
CDR3aa: CATSDRGQLHHQPQHF
CDR3nt: TGTGCCACCAGTGACCGGGGACAGCTACACCATCAGCCCCAGCATTTT

abundance: NA
d_gene: NA
j_gene: TRBJ1-1
v_gene: TRBV7-9
CDR3aa: CASSFSANTEAFF
CDR3nt: TGTGCCAGCAGCTTTTCCGCGAACACTGAAGCTTTCTTT

abundance: once
d_gene: TRBD1
j_gene: TRBJ1-1
v_gene: TRBV2
CDR3aa: CASSPGQAMNTEAFF
CDR3nt: TGTGCCAGCAGTCCGGGACAGGCTATGAACACTGAAGCTTTCTTT

abundance: NA
d_gene: NA
j_gene: TRBJ1-1
v_gene: TRBV5-1
CDR3aa: CASSLDRMGTEAFF
CDR3nt: TGCGCCAGCAGCTTGGACAGGATGGGCACTGAAGCTTTCTTT

abundance: NA
d_gene: NA
j_gene: TRBJ1-1
v_gene: TRBV24-1
CDR3aa: CATSDHKAGANTEAFF
CDR3nt: TGTGCCACCAGTGACCACAAGGCAGGGGCGAACACTGAAGCTTTCTTT

abundance: NA
d_gene: NA
j_gene: TRBJ1-1
v_gene: TRBV6-4
CDR3aa: CASSDSKREAEAFF
CDR3nt: TGTGCCAGCAGTGACTCGAAAAGGGAAGCTGAAGCTTTCTTT

abundance: NA
d_gene: NA
j_gene: TRBJ1-2
v_gene: TRBV21-1
CDR3aa: CASSSCPNGTSLVGGYTF
CDR3nt: TGTGCCAGCAGCTCTTGCCCAAACGGGACCTCCTTAGTCGGCGGCTACACCTTC

abundance: NA
d_gene: NA
j_gene: TRBJ2-7
v_gene: TRBV12-5
CDR3aa: CASGLGMGGQLVLGSYEQYF
CDR3nt: TGTGCTAGTGGTCTTGGTATGGGGGGACAGCTGGTATTAGGATCCTACGAGCAGTACTTC

abundance: NA
d_gene: TRBD2
j_gene: TRBJ2-3
v_gene: TRBV19
CDR3aa: CASSIGNSGGDTQYF
CDR3nt: TGTGCCAGTAGTATAGGAAATAGCGGGGGAGATACGCAGTATTTT

abundance: NA
d_gene: NA
j_gene: TRBJ2-2
v_gene: TRBV9
CDR3aa: CASSVRGGAGGELFF
CDR3nt: TGTGCCAGCAGCGTCCGCGGCGGGGCCGGCGGGGAGCTGTTTTTT

abundance: once
d_gene: NA
j_gene: TRBJ1-2
v_gene: TRBV29-1
CDR3aa: CTTLGPYKAGSYTF
CDR3nt: TGCACAACCCTCGGGCCATACAAGGCGGGGAGCTACACCTTC

abundance: NA
d_gene: NA
j_gene: TRBJ2-6
v_gene: TRBV6-5
CDR3aa: CASSSLQGANVLTF
CDR3nt: TGTGCCAGCAGTTCCCTACAGGGGGCCAACGTCCTGACTTTC

abundance: NA
d_gene: NA
j_gene: TRBJ2-1
v_gene: TRBV9
CDR3aa: CASSVAVNTNNEQFF
CDR3nt: TGTGCCAGCAGCGTAGCTGTGAACACAAACAATGAGCAGTTCTTC

abundance: NA
d_gene: NA
j_gene: TRBJ2-3
v_gene: TRBV6-5
CDR3aa: CASSLGPRGDTQYF
CDR3nt: TGTGCCAGCAGTTTGGGACCTAGGGGAGATACGCAGTATTTT

abundance: NA
d_gene: NA
j_gene: TRBJ1-2
v_gene: TRBV5-6
CDR3aa: CASSLQARGYTF
CDR3nt: TGTGCCAGCAGCTTGCAGGCCCGCGGCTACACCTTC

abundance: NA
d_gene: NA
j_gene: TRBJ2-7
v_gene: TRBV6-2/TRBV6-3
CDR3aa: CASSYLDQGDTLDEQYF
CDR3nt: TGTGCCAGCAGTTACCTTGACCAGGGTGATACTCTGGACGAGCAGTACTTC

abundance: NA
d_gene: NA
j_gene: TRBJ1-2
v_gene: TRBV4-1
CDR3aa: CASSPGVGYTF
CDR3nt: TGCGCCAGCAGCCCGGGTGTGGGCTACACCTTC

abundance: NA
d_gene: TRBD2
j_gene: TRBJ2-1
v_gene: TRBV29-1
CDR3aa: CSVGTSGKVDEQFF
CDR3nt: TGCAGCGTTGGGACTAGCGGGAAAGTGGATGAGCAGTTCTTC

abundance: once
d_gene: NA
j_gene: TRBJ1-1
v_gene: TRBV15
CDR3aa: CATSRDELWAFF
CDR3nt: TGTGCCACCAGCAGAGACGAACTATGGGCTTTCTTT

abundance: NA
d_gene: NA
j_gene: TRBJ1-6
v_gene: TRBV11-3
CDR3aa: CASSFNIGAPLHF
CDR3nt: TGTGCCAGCAGCTTTAATATAGGGGCCCCCCTCCACTTT

abundance: NA
d_gene: TRBD1
j_gene: TRBJ2-2
v_gene: TRBV6-2/TRBV6-3
CDR3aa: CASSRTGQANTGELFF
CDR3nt: TGTGCCAGCAGCCGGACAGGACAGGCGAACACCGGGGAGCTGTTTTTT

abundance: NA
d_gene: NA
j_gene: TRBJ2-3
v_gene: TRBV29-1
CDR3aa: CSVDRQGEGPDTQYF
CDR3nt: TGCAGCGTCGACAGGCAGGGAGAAGGTCCAGATACGCAGTATTTT

abundance: NA
d_gene: NA
j_gene: TRBJ1-2
v_gene: TRBV18
CDR3aa: CASSPETESGYTF
CDR3nt: TGTGCCAGCTCACCAGAGACAGAATCCGGCTACACCTTC

abundance: NA
d_gene: TRBD2
j_gene: TRBJ2-5
v_gene: TRBV2
CDR3aa: CASAARTSGEETQYF
CDR3nt: TGTGCCAGCGCCGCCCGGACTAGCGGGGAAGAGACCCAGTACTTC

abundance: NA
d_gene: NA
j_gene: TRBJ2-1
v_gene: TRBV6-5
CDR3aa: CASTDDDRRSQFF
CDR3nt: TGTGCCAGCACCGACGATGACAGGAGATCGCAGTTCTTC

abundance: NA
d_gene: NA
j_gene: TRBJ2-1
v_gene: TRBV6-4
CDR3aa: CASSDSPENEQFF
CDR3nt: TGTGCCAGCAGTGACTCCCCGGAAAATGAGCAGTTCTTC

abundance: NA
d_gene: NA
j_gene: TRBJ2-3
v_gene: TRBV4-1
CDR3aa: CASSQNPMGSRTDTQYF
CDR3nt: TGCGCCAGCAGCCAAAACCCAATGGGGTCCCGCACAGATACGCAGTATTTT

abundance: NA
d_gene: NA
j_gene: TRBJ2-1
v_gene: TRBV3-1/TRBV3-2
CDR3aa: CASTLKGGNEQFF
CDR3nt: TGTGCCAGCACCCTGAAGGGAGGTAATGAGCAGTTCTTC

abundance: NA
d_gene: NA
j_gene: TRBJ1-1
v_gene: TRBV6-5
CDR3aa: CASNEPGVPEAFF
CDR3nt: TGTGCCAGCAACGAACCGGGAGTGCCTGAAGCTTTCTTT

abundance: NA
d_gene: NA
j_gene: TRBJ1-5
v_gene: TRBV2
CDR3aa: CASSEASQPQHF
CDR3nt: TGTGCCAGCAGTGAAGCAAGTCAGCCCCAGCATTTT

abundance: NA
d_gene: NA
j_gene: TRBJ1-5
v_gene: TRBV6-4
CDR3aa: CASSDSDGQPQHF
CDR3nt: TGTGCCAGCAGTGACTCGGACGGGCAGCCCCAGCATTTT

abundance: NA
d_gene: NA
j_gene: TRBJ2-3
v_gene: TRBV28
CDR3aa: CASKRGLTDTQYF
CDR3nt: TGTGCCAGCAAAAGGGGCCTGACTGATACGCAGTATTTT

abundance: once
d_gene: NA
j_gene: TRBJ1-2
v_gene: TRBV18
CDR3aa: CASSPERDYGYTF
CDR3nt: TGTGCCAGCTCACCAGAGAGGGACTATGGCTACACCTTC

abundance: NA
d_gene: NA
j_gene: TRBJ1-1
v_gene: TRBV9
CDR3aa: CASSADQDTEAFF
CDR3nt: TGTGCCAGCAGCGCAGACCAGGACACTGAAGCTTTCTTT

abundance: once
d_gene: NA
j_gene: TRBJ2-2
v_gene: TRBV5-1
CDR3aa: CASSWTPAGTGELFF
CDR3nt: TGCGCCAGCAGCTGGACTCCTGCGGGCACCGGGGAGCTGTTTTTT

abundance: NA
d_gene: TRBD1
j_gene: TRBJ1-2
v_gene: TRBV14
CDR3aa: CASSYIGDRITNYGYTF
CDR3nt: TGTGCCAGCAGCTATATAGGGGACAGGATAACGAACTATGGCTACACCTTC